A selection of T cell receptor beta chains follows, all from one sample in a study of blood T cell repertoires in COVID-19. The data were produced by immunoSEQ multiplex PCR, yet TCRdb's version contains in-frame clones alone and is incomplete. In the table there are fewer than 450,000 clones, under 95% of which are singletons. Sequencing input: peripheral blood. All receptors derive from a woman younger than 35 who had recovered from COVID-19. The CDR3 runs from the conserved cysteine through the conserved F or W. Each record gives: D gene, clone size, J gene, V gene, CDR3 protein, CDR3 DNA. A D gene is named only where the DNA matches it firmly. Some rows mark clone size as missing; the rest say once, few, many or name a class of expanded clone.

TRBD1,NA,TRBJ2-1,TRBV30,CAWSSTGTGGYNEQFF,TGTGCCTGGAGTTCTACCGGGACAGGAGGATACAATGAGCAGTTCTTC
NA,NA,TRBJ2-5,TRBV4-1,CASSQGGSGETQYF,TGCGCCAGCAGCCAAGGAGGGTCGGGCGAGACCCAGTACTTC
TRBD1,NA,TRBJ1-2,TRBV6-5,CASSKRQGPNYGYTF,TGTGCCAGCAGTAAAAGACAGGGGCCGAACTATGGCTACACCTTC
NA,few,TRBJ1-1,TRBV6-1,CASSERQVGEAFF,TGTGCCAGCAGTGAAAGGCAGGTAGGAGAAGCTTTCTTT
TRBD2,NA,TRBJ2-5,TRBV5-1,CASTGTSGREETQYF,TGCGCCAGCACCGGGACTAGCGGGAGGGAAGAGACCCAGTACTTC
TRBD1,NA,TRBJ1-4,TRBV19,CASSIAGTGTEKLFF,TGTGCCAGTAGTATAGCGGGGACAGGCACCGAAAAACTGTTTTTT
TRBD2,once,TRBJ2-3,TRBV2,CASSVEGLAGGTDTQYF,TGTGCCAGCAGTGTCGAAGGGCTAGCGGGAGGCACAGATACGCAGTATTTT
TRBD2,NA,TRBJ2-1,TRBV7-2,CASSYQRGGSSYNEQFF,TGTGCCAGCAGCTATCAGCGGGGTGGGAGCTCCTACAATGAGCAGTTCTTC
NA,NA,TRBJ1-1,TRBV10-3,CAISPTRTTEAFF,TGTGCCATCAGCCCGACACGAACCACTGAAGCTTTCTTT
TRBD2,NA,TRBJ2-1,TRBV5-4,CASSLKRLAGGPDEQFF,TGTGCCAGCAGCTTAAAAAGACTAGCGGGAGGGCCGGATGAGCAGTTCTTC
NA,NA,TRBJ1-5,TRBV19,CASSIGPNQPQHF,TGTGCCAGTAGTATCGGTCCCAATCAGCCCCAGCATTTT
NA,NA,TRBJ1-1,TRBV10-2,CASRLRTPNTEAFF,TGCGCCAGCAGGCTGAGGACTCCGAACACTGAAGCTTTCTTT
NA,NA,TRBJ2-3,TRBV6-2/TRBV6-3,CASSYSAEGYTDTQYF,TGTGCCAGCAGTTACTCTGCGGAGGGATACACAGATACGCAGTATTTT
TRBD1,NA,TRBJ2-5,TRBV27,CANRTGGKGETQYF,TGTGCCAACAGGACAGGGGGAAAGGGGGAGACCCAGTACTTC
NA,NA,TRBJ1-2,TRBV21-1,CASSRPTALSRDRRDNYGYTF,TGTGCCAGCAGCAGACCGACAGCCTTGTCCCGGGACAGGAGAGATAACTATGGCTACACCTTC
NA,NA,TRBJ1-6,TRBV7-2,CASSSTRTRGSSYNSPLHF,TGTGCCAGCAGCTCCACTAGGACACGCGGGAGCTCCTATAATTCACCCCTCCACTTT
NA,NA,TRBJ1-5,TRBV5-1,CASSLVPDQPQHF,TGCGCCAGCAGCTTGGTCCCGGATCAGCCCCAGCATTTT
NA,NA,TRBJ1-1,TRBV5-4,CASNPGGFGRGWHTEAFF,TGTGCCAGCAACCCGGGGGGGTTCGGTCGAGGGTGGCACACTGAAGCTTTCTTT
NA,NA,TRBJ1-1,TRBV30,CACRTGYIGTEAFF,TGTGCCTGTCGTACAGGGTACATCGGCACTGAAGCTTTCTTT
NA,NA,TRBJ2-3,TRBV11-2,CASSSLSASSTDTQYF,TGTGCCAGCAGCTCCCTTAGCGCCTCTAGCACAGATACGCAGTATTTT
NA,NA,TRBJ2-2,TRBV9,CASRSGVKTGELFF,TGTGCCAGCAGATCAGGGGTGAAAACCGGGGAGCTGTTTTTT
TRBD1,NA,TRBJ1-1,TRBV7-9,CASSLVAGGPMNTEAFF,TGTGCCAGCAGCTTAGTAGCAGGGGGCCCCATGAACACTGAAGCTTTCTTT
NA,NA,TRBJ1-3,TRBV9,CASSVAPGVGNTIYF,TGTGCCAGCAGCGTAGCCCCAGGGGTTGGAAACACCATATATTTT
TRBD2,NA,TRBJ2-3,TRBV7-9,CASSSRLAGGEDTQYF,TGTGCCAGCAGCTCAAGACTAGCGGGAGGAGAGGATACGCAGTATTTT
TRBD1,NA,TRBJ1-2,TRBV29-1,CSVAGQGISTYGYTF,TGCAGCGTTGCGGGACAGGGTATTTCGACCTATGGCTACACCTTC
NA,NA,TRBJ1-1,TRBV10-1,CASRYGQNTEAFF,TGCGCCAGCAGGTATGGACAGAACACTGAAGCTTTCTTT
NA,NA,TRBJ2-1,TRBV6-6,CASSPSHSGRGNEQFF,TGTGCCAGCAGCCCCTCTCATAGCGGACGGGGAAATGAGCAGTTCTTC
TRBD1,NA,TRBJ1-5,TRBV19,CASSERGQGNQPQHF,TGTGCCAGTAGCGAAAGGGGACAGGGCAATCAGCCCCAGCATTTT
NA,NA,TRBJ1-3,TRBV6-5,CASSSDSSPNTIYF,TGTGCCAGCAGTTCGGACAGCTCGCCAAACACCATATATTTT
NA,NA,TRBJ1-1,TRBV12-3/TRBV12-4,CASSWRSESEAFF,TGTGCCAGCAGTTGGAGGTCGGAATCTGAAGCTTTCTTT
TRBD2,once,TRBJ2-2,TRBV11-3,CASSLDLAGPNTGELFF,TGTGCCAGCAGCCTTGACTTAGCGGGTCCGAACACCGGGGAGCTGTTTTTT
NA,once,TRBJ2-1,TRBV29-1,CSALRGSNEQFF,TGCAGCGCCCTCCGAGGGTCCAATGAGCAGTTCTTC
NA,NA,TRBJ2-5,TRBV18,CASSPPSVETQYF,TGTGCCAGCTCACCACCGTCGGTCGAGACCCAGTACTTC
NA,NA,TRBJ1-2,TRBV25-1,CASRETGYSYGYTF,TGTGCCAGCAGGGAAACAGGGTACAGCTATGGCTACACCTTC
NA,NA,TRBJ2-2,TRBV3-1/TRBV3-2,CASSSAAWGTGELFF,TGTGCCAGCAGCTCAGCGGCGTGGGGCACCGGGGAGCTGTTTTTT
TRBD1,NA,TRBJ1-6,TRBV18,CASSPTGTGEGNSPLHF,TGTGCCAGCTCACCCACCGGGACAGGGGAGGGGAATTCACCCCTCCACTTT
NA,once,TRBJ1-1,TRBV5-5,CASSAGGNTEAFF,TGTGCCAGCAGTGCCGGGGGGAACACTGAAGCTTTCTTT
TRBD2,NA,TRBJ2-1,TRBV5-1,CASTIAGVNEQFF,TGCGCCAGTACGATAGCGGGAGTTAATGAGCAGTTCTTC
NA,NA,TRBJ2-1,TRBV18,CASSPSESYNEQFF,TGTGCCAGCTCACCTAGTGAGTCCTACAATGAGCAGTTCTTC
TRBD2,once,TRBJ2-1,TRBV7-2,CASSILSGSSYNEQFF,TGTGCCAGCAGCATCCTCAGCGGGAGCTCCTACAATGAGCAGTTCTTC
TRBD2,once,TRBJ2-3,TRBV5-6,CASSPAGGSTDTQYF,TGTGCCAGCAGCCCAGCGGGAGGAAGCACAGATACGCAGTATTTT